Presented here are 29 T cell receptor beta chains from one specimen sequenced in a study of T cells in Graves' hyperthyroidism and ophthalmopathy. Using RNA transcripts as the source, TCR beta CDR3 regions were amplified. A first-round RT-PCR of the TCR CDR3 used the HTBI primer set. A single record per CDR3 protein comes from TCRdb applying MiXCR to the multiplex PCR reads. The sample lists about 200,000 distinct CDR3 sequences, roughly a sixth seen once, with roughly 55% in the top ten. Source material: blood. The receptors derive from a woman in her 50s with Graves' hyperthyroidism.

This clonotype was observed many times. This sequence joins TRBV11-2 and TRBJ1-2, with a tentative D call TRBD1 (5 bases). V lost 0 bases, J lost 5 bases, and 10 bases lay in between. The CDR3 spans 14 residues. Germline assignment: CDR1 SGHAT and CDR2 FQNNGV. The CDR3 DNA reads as TGTGCCAGCAGCTTAGACAGTGAGGGGTATGGCTACACCTTC. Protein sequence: CASSLDSEGYGYTF.

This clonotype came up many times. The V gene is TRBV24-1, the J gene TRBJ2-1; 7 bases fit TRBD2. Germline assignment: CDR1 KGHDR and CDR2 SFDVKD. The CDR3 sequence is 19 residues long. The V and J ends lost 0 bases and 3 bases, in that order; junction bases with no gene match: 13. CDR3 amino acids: CATSDLLRLTSAHYNEQFF. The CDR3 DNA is TGTGCCACCAGTGATTTGCTGAGGTTAACTAGCGCACACTACAATGAGCAGTTCTTC.

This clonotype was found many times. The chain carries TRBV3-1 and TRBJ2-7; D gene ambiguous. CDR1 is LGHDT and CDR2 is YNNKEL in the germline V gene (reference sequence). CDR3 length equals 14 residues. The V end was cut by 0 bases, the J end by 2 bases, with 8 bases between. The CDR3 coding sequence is TGTGCCAGCAGCCAAGATTTAGCTACCTACGAGCAGTACTTC. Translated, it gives CASSQDLATYEQYF.

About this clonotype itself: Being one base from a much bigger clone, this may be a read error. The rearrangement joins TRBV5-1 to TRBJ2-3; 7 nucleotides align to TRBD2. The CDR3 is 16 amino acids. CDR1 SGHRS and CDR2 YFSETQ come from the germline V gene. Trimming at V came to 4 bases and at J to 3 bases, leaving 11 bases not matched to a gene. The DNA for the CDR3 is TGCGCCAGCAGCCCCTCAGCGGGACCGCCGACAGATACGCAGTATTTT. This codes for CASSPSAGPPTDTQYF.

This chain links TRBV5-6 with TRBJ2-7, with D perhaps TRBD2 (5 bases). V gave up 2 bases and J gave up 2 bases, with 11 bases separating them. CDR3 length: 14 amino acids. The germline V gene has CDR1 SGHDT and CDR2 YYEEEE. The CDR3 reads CASSLTGIAYEQYF. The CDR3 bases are TGTGCCAGCAGCTTAACGGGGATTGCCTACGAGCAGTACTTC.

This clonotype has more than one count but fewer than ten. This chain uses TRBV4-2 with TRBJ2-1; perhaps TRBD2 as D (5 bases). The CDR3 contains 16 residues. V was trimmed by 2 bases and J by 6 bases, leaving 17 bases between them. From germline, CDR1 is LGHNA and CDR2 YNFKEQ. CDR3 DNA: TGTGCCAGCAGCCAAACCATAGCCCTGCGGGCCAATGAGCAGTTCTTC. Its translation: CASSQTIALRANEQFF.

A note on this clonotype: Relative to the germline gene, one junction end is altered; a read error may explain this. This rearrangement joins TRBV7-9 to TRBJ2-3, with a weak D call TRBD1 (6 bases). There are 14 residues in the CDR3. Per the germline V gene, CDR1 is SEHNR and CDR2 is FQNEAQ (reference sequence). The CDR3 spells CASSLTGQKDTQYF. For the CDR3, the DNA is TGCGCCAGCAGCTTAACTGGACAGAAAGATACGCAGTATTTT.

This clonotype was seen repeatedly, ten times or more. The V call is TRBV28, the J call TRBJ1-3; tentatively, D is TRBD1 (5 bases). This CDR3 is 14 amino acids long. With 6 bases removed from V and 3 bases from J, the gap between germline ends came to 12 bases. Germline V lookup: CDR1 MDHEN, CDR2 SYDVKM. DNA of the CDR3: TGTGCCAGCAGAACAGGATTTATTGGAAACACCATATATTTT. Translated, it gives CASRTGFIGNTIYF.

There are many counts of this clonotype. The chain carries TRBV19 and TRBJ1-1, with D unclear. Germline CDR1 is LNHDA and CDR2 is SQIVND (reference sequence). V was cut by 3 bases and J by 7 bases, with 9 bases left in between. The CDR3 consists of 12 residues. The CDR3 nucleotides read TGTGCCAGTAGTATCCCCACACGTGAAGCTTTCTTT. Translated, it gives CASSIPTREAFF.

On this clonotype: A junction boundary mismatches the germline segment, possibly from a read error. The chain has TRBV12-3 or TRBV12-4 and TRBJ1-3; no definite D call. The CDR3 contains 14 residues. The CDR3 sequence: CASSLKATGNTVYF. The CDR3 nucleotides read TGTGCCAGCAGTTTGAAGGCGACTGGAAACACCGTATATTTT.

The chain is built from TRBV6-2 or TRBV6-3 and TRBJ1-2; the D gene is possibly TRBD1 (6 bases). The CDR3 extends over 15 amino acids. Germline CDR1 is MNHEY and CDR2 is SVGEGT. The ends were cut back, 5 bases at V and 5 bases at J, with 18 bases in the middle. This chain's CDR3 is CASSVQGVSDYGYTF. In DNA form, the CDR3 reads TGTGCCAGCAGTGTACAGGGAGTTAGTGATTATGGCTACACCTTC.

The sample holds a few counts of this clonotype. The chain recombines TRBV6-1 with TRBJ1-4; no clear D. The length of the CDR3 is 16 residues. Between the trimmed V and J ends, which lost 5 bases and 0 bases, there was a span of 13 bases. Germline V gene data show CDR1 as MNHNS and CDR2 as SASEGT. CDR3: CASSLIREPTNEKLFF. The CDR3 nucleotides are TGTGCCAGCAGTTTGATCCGGGAGCCAACTAATGAAAAACTGTTTTTT.

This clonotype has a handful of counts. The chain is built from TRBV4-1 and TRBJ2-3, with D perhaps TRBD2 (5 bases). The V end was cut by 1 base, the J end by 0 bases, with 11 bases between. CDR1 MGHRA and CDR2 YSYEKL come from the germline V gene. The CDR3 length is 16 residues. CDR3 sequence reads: CASSQVEGLSTDTQYF. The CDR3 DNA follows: TGCGCCAGCAGCCAAGTAGAGGGCTTGAGCACAGATACGCAGTATTTT.

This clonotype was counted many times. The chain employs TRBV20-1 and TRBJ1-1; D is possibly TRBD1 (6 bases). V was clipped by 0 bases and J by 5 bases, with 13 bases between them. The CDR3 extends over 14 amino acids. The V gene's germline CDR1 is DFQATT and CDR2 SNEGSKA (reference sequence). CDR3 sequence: CSARDWGAGTEAFF. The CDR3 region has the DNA TGCAGTGCTAGAGATTGGGGGGCTGGAACTGAAGCTTTCTTT.

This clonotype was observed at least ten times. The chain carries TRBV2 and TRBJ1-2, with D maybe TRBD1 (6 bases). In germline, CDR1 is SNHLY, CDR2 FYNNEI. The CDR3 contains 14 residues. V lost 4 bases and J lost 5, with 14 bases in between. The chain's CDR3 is CASSGSTGLYGYTF. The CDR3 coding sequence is TGTGCCAGCAGTGGTTCTACAGGGTTATATGGCTACACCTTC. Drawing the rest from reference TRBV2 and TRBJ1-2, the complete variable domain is EPEVTQTPSHQVTQMGQEVILRCVPISNHLYFYWYRQILGQKVEFLVSFYNNEISEKSEIFDDQFSVERPDGSNFTLKIRSTKLEDSAMYFCASSGSTGLYGYTFGSGTRLTVV.

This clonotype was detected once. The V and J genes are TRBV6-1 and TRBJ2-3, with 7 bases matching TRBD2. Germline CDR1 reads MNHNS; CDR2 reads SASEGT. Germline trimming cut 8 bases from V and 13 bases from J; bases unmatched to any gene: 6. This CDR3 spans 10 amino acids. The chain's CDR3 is CASFSGSEYF. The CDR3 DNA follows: TGTGCCAGCTTTAGCGGGTCGGAGTATTTT.

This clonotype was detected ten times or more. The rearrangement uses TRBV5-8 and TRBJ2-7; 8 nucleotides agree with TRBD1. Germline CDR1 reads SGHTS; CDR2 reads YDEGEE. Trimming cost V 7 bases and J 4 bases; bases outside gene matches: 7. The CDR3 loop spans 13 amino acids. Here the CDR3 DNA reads TGTGCCAGCGGAAGGACAGGGAGGTACGAGCAGTACTTC. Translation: CASGRTGRYEQYF.

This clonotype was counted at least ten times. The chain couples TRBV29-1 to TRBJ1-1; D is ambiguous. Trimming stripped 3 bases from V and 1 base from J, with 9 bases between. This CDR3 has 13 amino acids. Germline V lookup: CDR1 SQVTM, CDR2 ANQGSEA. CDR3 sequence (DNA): TGCAGCGTTGAGGGCCAGACGAACACTGAAGCTTTCTTT. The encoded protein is CSVEGQTNTEAFF.

The CDR3, as DNA: TGTGCCAGCAGCCCCGCCGCAGGGGAGTATGGCTACACCTTC. Protein sequence: CASSPAAGEYGYTF. This chain joins TRBV5-4 and TRBJ1-2, with a weak D call TRBD1 (6 bases). Germline V lookup: CDR1 SGHNT, CDR2 YYREEE (reference sequence). V was trimmed by 4 bases and J by 5 bases, leaving 15 bases between them. The CDR3 covers 14 residues.

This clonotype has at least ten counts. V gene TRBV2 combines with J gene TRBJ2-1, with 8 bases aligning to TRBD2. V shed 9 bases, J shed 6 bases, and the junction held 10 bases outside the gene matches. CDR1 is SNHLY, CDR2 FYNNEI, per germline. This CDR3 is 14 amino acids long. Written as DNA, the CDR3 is TGTGCCAGTCGACCTACGGGGGGGCGCAATGAGCAGTTCTTC. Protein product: CASRPTGGRNEQFF.

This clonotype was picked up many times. The CDR3 DNA sequence: TGTGCCAGCAGCCAGGGCGGGACCGGCACTGAAGCTTTCTTT. Translating gives CASSQGGTGTEAFF. V is TRBV7-8 and J is TRBJ1-1; possible D gene TRBD1, 5 bases. The germline V gene encodes CDR1 SGHVS and CDR2 FQNEAQ. The CDR3 covers 14 residues. V lost 5 bases and J lost 4, with 14 bases in between.

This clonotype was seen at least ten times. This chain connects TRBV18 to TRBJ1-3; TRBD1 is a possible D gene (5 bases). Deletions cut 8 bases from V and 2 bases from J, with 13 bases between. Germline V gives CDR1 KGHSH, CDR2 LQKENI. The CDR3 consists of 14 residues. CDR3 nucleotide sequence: TGTGCCAGCACACACGGGACGGCTGGAAACACCATATATTTT. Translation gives CASTHGTAGNTIYF.

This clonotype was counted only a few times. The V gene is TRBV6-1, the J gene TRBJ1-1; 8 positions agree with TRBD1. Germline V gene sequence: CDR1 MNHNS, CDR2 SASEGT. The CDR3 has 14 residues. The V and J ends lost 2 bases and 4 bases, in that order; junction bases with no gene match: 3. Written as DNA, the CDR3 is TGTGCCAGCAGTGAAAGGACAGGGAGCACTGAAGCTTTCTTT. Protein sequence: CASSERTGSTEAFF.

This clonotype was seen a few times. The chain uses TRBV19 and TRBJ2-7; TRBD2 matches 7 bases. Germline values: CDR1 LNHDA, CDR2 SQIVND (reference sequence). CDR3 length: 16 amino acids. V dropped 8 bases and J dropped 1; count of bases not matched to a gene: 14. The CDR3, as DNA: TGTGCCAGTTCGGGGTCGTGGGGGGGAGAGTCCTACGAGCAGTACTTC. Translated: CASSGSWGGESYEQYF.

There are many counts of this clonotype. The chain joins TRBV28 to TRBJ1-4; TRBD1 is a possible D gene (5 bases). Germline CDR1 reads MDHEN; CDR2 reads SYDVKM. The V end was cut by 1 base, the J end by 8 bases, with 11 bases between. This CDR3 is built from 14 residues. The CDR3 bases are TGTGCCAGCAGTTTATTGGGGGTCGGGGAAAAACTGTTTTTT. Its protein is CASSLLGVGEKLFF.

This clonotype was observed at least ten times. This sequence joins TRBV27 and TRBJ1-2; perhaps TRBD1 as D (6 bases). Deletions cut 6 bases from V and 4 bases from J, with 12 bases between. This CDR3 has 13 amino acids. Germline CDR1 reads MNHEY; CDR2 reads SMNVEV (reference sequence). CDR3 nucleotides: TGTGCCAGCAGCGAAGGGACACCCTATGGCTACACCTTC. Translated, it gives CASSEGTPYGYTF.

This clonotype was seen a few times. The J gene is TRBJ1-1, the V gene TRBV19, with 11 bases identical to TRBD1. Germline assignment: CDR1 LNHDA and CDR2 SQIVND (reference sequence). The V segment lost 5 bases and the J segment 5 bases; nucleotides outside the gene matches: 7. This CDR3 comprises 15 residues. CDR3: CASSFFGTGGTEAFF. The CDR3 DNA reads TGTGCCAGTAGTTTTTTTGGGACAGGGGGGACTGAAGCTTTCTTT.

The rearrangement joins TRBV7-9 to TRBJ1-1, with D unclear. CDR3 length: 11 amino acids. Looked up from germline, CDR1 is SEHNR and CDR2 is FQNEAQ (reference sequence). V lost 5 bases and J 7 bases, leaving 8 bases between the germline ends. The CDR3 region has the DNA TGTGCCAGCAGCGTCTATGGTGAAGCTTTCTTT. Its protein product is CASSVYGEAFF.

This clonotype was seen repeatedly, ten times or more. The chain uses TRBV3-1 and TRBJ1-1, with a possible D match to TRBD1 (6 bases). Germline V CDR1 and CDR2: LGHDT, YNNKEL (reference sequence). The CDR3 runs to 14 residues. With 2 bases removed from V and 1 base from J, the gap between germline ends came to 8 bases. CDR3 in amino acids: CASSQTQGNTEAFF. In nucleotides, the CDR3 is TGTGCCAGCAGCCAAACACAGGGGAACACTGAAGCTTTCTTT.